This T cell receptor (beta chain) is from a study of blood T cell repertoires in COVID-19. At the level of the study: The cDNA or gDNA used as material had been derived from T cells, B-cell-depleted T cells, or PBMCs.

The CDR3 spans 13 residues. Germline CDR1 reads LGHDT; CDR2 reads YNNKEL (reference sequence). Trimming stripped 0 bases from V and 4 bases from J, with 6 bases between. Assay used: immunoSEQ multiplex PCR; TCRdb lists only in-frame clones, some missing. The repertoire holds roughly 72,000 clones, with 88% as singletons. Source material: peripheral blood. This clonotype was obtained from a human donor in a cohort sampled during active COVID-19. The rearrangement links TRBV3-1 (or the pseudogene TRBV3-2) to TRBJ2-5; D is uncertain. As DNA, the CDR3 is TGTGCCAGCAGCCAAGAGTACGGAGAGACCCAGTACTTC. Translating gives CASSQEYGETQYF.